The source of this T cell receptor (beta chain) is a study of shared clonotypes between healthy human individuals. At the level of the study: Donors had three CD4 naive, three CD4 memory, two CD8 naive and one CD8 memory plate apiece.

This clone showed up just once. Its antigen remains unidentified. Germline values: CDR1 SQVTM, CDR2 ANQGSEA. The CDR3 is made up of 18 amino acids. The V gene end was trimmed by 3 bases and the J gene end by 3 bases; junction bases not matched to a gene: 10. Selected positively for CCR7 and CD45RO-negative, naive CD8 cells excluded terminally differentiated effector memory CD45RA+ cells. Points from the study as a whole: Generation probability values for non-shared clonotypes were lower than those for clonotypes shared by all four donors. A generally larger estimated richness was seen in naive subsets than in memory subsets.

Using immunoSEQ multiplex PCR, the repertoire was profiled, and TCRdb retains in-frame clones only, with some absent. The table lists fewer than 800,000 clones, roughly nine tenths of them singletons. Material: naive CD8+ T cells sorted from blood. The gene calls are TRBV29-1 and TRBJ2-1, with 14 bases aligning to TRBD2. This TCR was recovered from a man younger than 45 in good health. The CDR3 DNA follows: TGCAGCGTTGAGGGACTAGCGGGAGTAAAGGTCGTCTACAATGAGCAGTTCTTC. Translating it yields CSVEGLAGVKVVYNEQFF.